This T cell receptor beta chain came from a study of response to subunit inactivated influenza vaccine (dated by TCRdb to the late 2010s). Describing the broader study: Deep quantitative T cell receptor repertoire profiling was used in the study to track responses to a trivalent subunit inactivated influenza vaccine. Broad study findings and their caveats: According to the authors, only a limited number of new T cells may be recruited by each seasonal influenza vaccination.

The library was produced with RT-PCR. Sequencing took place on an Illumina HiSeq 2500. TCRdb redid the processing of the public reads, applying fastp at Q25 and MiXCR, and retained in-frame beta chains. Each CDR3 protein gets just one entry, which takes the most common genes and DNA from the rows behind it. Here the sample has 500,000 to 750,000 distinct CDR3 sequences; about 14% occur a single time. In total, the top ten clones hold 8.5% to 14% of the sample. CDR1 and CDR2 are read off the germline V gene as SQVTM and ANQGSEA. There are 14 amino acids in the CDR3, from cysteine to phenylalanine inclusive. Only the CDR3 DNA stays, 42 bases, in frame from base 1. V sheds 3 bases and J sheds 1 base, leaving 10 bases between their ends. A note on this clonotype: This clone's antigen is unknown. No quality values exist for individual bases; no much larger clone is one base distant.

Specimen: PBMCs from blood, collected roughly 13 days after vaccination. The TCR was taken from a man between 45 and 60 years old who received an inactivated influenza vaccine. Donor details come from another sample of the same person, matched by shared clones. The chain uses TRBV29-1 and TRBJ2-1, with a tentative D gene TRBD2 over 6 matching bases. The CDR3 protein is CSVDLAASYNEQFF. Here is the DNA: TGCAGCGTTGATTTAGCGGCGTCCTACAATGAGCAGTTCTTC.